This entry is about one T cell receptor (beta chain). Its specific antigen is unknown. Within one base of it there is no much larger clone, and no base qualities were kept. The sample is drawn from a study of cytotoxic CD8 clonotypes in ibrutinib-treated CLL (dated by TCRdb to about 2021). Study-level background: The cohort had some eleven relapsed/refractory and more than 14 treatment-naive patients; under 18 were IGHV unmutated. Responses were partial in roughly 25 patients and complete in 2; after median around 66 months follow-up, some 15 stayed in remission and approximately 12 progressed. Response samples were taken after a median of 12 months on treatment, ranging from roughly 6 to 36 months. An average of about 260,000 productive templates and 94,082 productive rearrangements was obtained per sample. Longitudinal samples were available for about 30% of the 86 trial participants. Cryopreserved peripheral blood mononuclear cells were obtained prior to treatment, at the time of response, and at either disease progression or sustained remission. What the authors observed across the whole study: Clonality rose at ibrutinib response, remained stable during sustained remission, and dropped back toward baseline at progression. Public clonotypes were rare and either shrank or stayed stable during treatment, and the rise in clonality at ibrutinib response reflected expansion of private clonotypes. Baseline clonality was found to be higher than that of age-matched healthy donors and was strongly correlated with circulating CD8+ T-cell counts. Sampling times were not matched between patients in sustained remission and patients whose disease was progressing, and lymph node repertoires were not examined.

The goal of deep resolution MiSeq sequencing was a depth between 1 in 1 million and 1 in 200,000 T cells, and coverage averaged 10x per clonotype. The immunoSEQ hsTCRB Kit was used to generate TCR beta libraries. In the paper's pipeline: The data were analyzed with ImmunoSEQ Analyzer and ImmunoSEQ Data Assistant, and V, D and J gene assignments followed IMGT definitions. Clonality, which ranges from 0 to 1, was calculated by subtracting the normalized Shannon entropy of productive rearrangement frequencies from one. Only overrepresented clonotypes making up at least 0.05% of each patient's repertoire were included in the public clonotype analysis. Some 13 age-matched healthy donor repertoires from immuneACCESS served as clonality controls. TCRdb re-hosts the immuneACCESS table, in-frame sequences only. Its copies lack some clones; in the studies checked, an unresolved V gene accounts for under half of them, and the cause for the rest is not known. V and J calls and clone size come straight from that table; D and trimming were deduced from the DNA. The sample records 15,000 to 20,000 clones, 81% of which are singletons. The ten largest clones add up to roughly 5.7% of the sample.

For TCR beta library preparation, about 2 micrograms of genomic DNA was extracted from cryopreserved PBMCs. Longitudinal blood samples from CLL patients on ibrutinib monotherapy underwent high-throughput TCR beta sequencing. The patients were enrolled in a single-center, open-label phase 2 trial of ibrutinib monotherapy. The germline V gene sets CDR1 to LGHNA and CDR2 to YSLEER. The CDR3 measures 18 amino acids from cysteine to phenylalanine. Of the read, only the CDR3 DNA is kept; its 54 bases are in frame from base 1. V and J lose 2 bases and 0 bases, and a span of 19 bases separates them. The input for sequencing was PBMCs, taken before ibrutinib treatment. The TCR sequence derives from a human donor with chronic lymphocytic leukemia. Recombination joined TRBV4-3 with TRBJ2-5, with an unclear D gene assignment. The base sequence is TGCGCCAGCAGCCAAAAGTTCCCCTCCGACACGTACCAAGAGACCCAGTACTTC. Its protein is CASSQKFPSDTYQETQYF.